This T cell receptor (beta chain) was captured in a study of human T cells and chemical hapten exposure. Trimming pared 4 bases from V and 2 bases from J, leaving 12 bases between. CDR1 is MNHEY and CDR2 is SVGAGI in the germline V gene. The CDR3 totals 15 residues. This clonotype was seen only a few times. Unique molecular identifiers were attached to individual cDNA molecules within the library. TCRdb reanalysed the RACE reads using MiXCR and keeps one entry per CDR3 protein. The table shows under 200,000 distinct CDR3 sequences, with roughly 15% occurring only once. The sample's time point: patch test 1, 2 weeks after DPC sensitization. Sample treatment: therapeutic diphenylcyclopropenone sensitization with weekly scalp DPC.

This receptor was obtained from a woman in her 30s with alopecia areata. Some clones in this sample may be carry-over from other donors' samples. Here the sequenced sample was whole blood, taken in connection with sensitization to the hapten diphenylcyclopropenone (DPC). V usage is TRBV6-5 and J usage is TRBJ2-1; a weak D match, TRBD1 (5 bases). In DNA, the CDR3 is TGTGCCAGCAGTTCGGCAGGGATCGCCTACAATGAGCAGTTCTTC. This translates into CASSSAGIAYNEQFF.